These 18 T cell receptor beta chains originate from one sample sequenced in a study of blood T cell repertoires in COVID-19. Repertoires were generated with immunoSEQ multiplex PCR, while TCRdb's copy carries only in-frame clones and drops some. The sample has over 250,000 clones, roughly 80% seen once. Sample: PBMCs or T cells enriched from blood (not recorded which). Every receptor here comes from a man in his forties who had been exposed to COVID-19.

This clone was recorded a few times. The chain employs TRBV6-5 and TRBJ1-2; D may be TRBD1 (5 bases). Between the trimmed V and J ends, which lost 0 bases and 6 bases, there was a span of 14 bases. Germline V gene data show CDR1 as MNHEY and CDR2 as SVGAGI. The CDR3 loop spans 15 amino acids. CDR3 protein: CASSYSTGSIHGYTF. CDR3 coding DNA: TGTGCCAGCAGTTACTCTACAGGAAGTATCCATGGCTACACCTTC.

This chain joins TRBV7-9 and TRBJ1-1; D not resolved. Trimming took off 5 bases at V and 2 bases at J, with 9 bases between the two ends. The CDR3 has 13 amino acids. Per germline, CDR1 SEHNR and CDR2 FQNEAQ (reference sequence). CDR3 sequence (DNA): TGTGCCAGCAGCACCCGGGTAAACACTGAAGCTTTCTTT. This translates into CASSTRVNTEAFF. The variable domain in full, completed from reference TRBV7-9 and TRBJ1-1, reads DTGVSQNPRHKITKRGQNVTFRCDPISEHNRLYWYRQTLGQGPEFLTYFQNEAQLEKSRLLSDRFSAERPKGSFSTLEIQRTEQGDSAMYLCASSTRVNTEAFFGQGTRLTVV.

The chain uses TRBV6-2 or TRBV6-3 and TRBJ2-4; 7 bases map to TRBD1. The CDR3 is 16 amino acids. Trimming removed 5 bases from V and 8 bases from J; junction bases left unmatched: 15. Germline CDR1 and CDR2: MNHEY and SVGEGT. For the CDR3, the DNA is TGTGCCAGCAGTGCCTTGGGACAGTTGGATTGGGACATTCAGTACTTC. Translation: CASSALGQLDWDIQYF.

This sequence joins TRBV19 and TRBJ2-7; possible D gene TRBD1, 5 bases. The germline V gene has CDR1 LNHDA and CDR2 SQIVND (reference sequence). This CDR3 is built from 14 residues. V was clipped by 1 base and J by 3 bases, with 10 bases between them. The CDR3 loop reads CASSIGAGYYEQYF. CDR3 DNA sequence: TGTGCCAGTAGTATAGGGGCAGGGTACTACGAGCAGTACTTC.

The chain couples TRBV24-1 to TRBJ1-5, with D possibly TRBD1 on 6 matching bases. The V gene's germline CDR1 is KGHDR and CDR2 SFDVKD. V was clipped by 9 bases and J by 0 bases, with 17 bases between them. This CDR3 spans 16 amino acids. This CDR3 reads CATGEPGTTSNQPQHF. The CDR3 coding sequence is TGTGCCACCGGGGAACCCGGGACAACTAGCAATCAGCCCCAGCATTTT.

The rearrangement uses TRBV21-1 and TRBJ2-1; the table's D call of TRBD1 was not tested on the DNA. TRBV21-1 is a listed pseudogene. The CDR3 loop spans 15 amino acids. The CDR3 sequence: CASIIDRTGSNEQFF. The DNA of the CDR3 is TGTGCCAGCATCATAGACCGGACAGGATCTAATGAGCAGTTCTTC.

CDR3 in DNA: TGTGCCACGGCGGTCGGGGTGTTGGTTACAGATACGCAGTATTTT. Translation gives CATAVGVLVTDTQYF. The chain recombines TRBV19 with TRBJ2-3; TRBD2 might be the D (5 bases). This CDR3 comprises 15 residues. Germline lookup yields CDR1 LNHDA and CDR2 SQIVND (reference sequence). V gave up 10 bases and J gave up 3 bases, with 20 bases separating them.

The rearrangement links TRBV3-1 (or the pseudogene TRBV3-2) to TRBJ1-2, with D perhaps matching TRBD1 (5 bases). Germline V lookup: CDR1 LGHDT, CDR2 YNNKEL (reference sequence). This CDR3 contains 15 residues. The V and J ends lost 1 base and 7 bases respectively, with 16 bases between them. The CDR3 DNA sequence: TGTGCCAGCAGCCAAGGTGAGACAGTTCGTCGTGGCTACACCTTC. This encodes CASSQGETVRRGYTF.

CDR3 sequence: CSASSGQGVGYTF. Here the CDR3 DNA reads TGCAGTGCTAGTTCAGGACAGGGGGTTGGCTACACCTTC. The rearrangement links TRBV20-1 to TRBJ1-2; 10 bases are a match to TRBD1. CDR3 length: 13 residues. V trimming: 3 bases; J trimming: 7 bases; junction bases outside the gene matches: 5. Germline V gene sequence: CDR1 DFQATT, CDR2 SNEGSKA (reference sequence).

V usage is TRBV7-9 and J usage is TRBJ1-2, with TRBD1 identical over 8 bases. This CDR3 region has 13 residues. Germline V gene lookup returns CDR1 SEHNR and CDR2 FQNEAQ (reference sequence). V was clipped by 6 bases and J by 3 bases; unmatched bases: 3. The chain's CDR3 is CASSRGQDYGYTF. DNA of the CDR3: TGTGCCAGCAGTCGGGGACAGGACTATGGCTACACCTTC.

This clone appeared a few times. This chain links TRBV7-8 with TRBJ1-5; no clear D. Germline V gene sequence: CDR1 SGHVS, CDR2 FQNEAQ. The germline V and J ends were trimmed by 5 bases and 4 bases, with 12 bases remaining between them. CDR3 length: 14 amino acids. CDR3 in amino acids: CASSLGSLNQPQHF. The CDR3 coding sequence is TGTGCCAGCAGCCTCGGGTCACTAAATCAGCCCCAGCATTTT.

This clone was seen a few times. The chain couples TRBV2 to TRBJ1-6; D not resolved. Germline CDR1 reads SNHLY; CDR2 reads FYNNEI. The CDR3 is 15 residues long. With 4 bases removed from V and 6 bases from J, the gap between germline ends came to 13 bases. CDR3 nucleotides: TGTGCCAGCAGTGGAGGGCGATCTCCTAATTCACCCCTCCACTTT. Encoded protein: CASSGGRSPNSPLHF.

The J gene is TRBJ2-7, the V gene TRBV27, with a possible D match to TRBD2 (7 bases). The CDR3 is 15 residues long. The germline V gene encodes CDR1 MNHEY and CDR2 SMNVEV (reference sequence). V shed 7 bases and J shed 3 bases, with 19 bases lying between them. This CDR3 reads CASTPSTGGYYEQYF. CDR3 bases: TGTGCCAGCACCCCCTCTACGGGGGGCTACTACGAGCAGTACTTC.

The rearrangement uses TRBV21-1 and TRBJ1-2; TRBD1, as called in the table, went unchecked against the DNA. TRBV21-1 is a pseudogene. This CDR3 is 8 amino acids long. CDR3 sequence reads: CADNGYTF. The DNA for the CDR3 is TGTGCCGACAACGGCTACACCTTC.

The rearrangement joins TRBV13 to TRBJ2-1, with 7 bases lining up with TRBD2. Germline CDR1 is PRHDT and CDR2 is FYEKMQ (reference sequence). The CDR3 is 15 residues long. After removal of 3 bases from V and 3 bases from J, the junction contained 5 bases not matched to a gene. In DNA form, the CDR3 reads TGTGCCAGCAGCTTGAGCGGGGCCTACTACAATGAGCAGTTCTTC. Translating it yields CASSLSGAYYNEQFF.

The chain combines TRBV5-4 with TRBJ2-7; 12 nucleotides agree with TRBD2. Germline V gives CDR1 SGHNT, CDR2 YYREEE (reference sequence). CDR3 size: 16 residues. Unmatched junction bases numbered 3, after V lost 0 bases and J lost 2 bases. CDR3 sequence (DNA): TGTGCCAGCAGCTTGGGACTAGCGGGGGTAACCTACGAGCAGTACTTC. It encodes CASSLGLAGVTYEQYF.

J is TRBJ1-4 and V is TRBV5-1, with D possibly being TRBD1 (6 bases). Germline V gene lookup returns CDR1 SGHRS and CDR2 YFSETQ. The ends were cut back, 0 bases at V and 2 bases at J, with 11 bases in the middle. This CDR3 spans 16 amino acids. The CDR3 DNA sequence: TGCGCCAGCAGCTTGGGGACAGCAGGCACTAATGAAAAACTGTTTTTT. Translated: CASSLGTAGTNEKLFF.

The CDR3 sequence is CASSEAPPRGGSTEAFF. The DNA for the CDR3 is TGTGCCAGCAGTGAAGCGCCTCCGAGAGGGGGATCCACTGAAGCTTTCTTT. This chain uses TRBV6-1 with TRBJ1-1; weak D call: TRBD1 (6 bases). The germline gives CDR1 MNHNS, CDR2 SASEGT. The length of the CDR3 is 17 residues. With 0 bases removed from V and 4 bases from J, the gap between germline ends came to 18 bases.